The rows below give T cell receptor beta chains drawn from one sample of a study of T cell responses to AZD1222 COVID-19 vaccine. The data were produced by immunoSEQ multiplex PCR, yet TCRdb's version contains in-frame clones alone and is incomplete. The repertoire holds nearly 110,000 clones, with about 85% as singletons. The source material was peripheral blood, sampled 28 days after the second AZD1222 dose. Every receptor here comes from an adult who received the AZD1222 COVID-19 vaccine. Each CDR3 is given with its conserved first and last residue. D genes are given only for firm matches. Part of the rows lack a size; the others show once, few, many or a class for expanded clones.

DNA: TGTGCCAGCAGCTACAGCAACAGGGCAACCTACGAGCAGTACTTC
CDR3: CASSYSNRATYEQYF
V: TRBV6-5
J: TRBJ2-7
size: .
D: .

DNA: TGTGCCTGGAGTGTACATACAGGGCCCGGTCAGCCCCAGCATTTT
CDR3: CAWSVHTGPGQPQHF
V: TRBV30
J: TRBJ1-5
size: .
D: .

DNA: TGTGCCACCGGGGGGGACAGCGATGAAAAACTGTTTTTT
CDR3: CATGGDSDEKLFF
V: TRBV24-1
J: TRBJ1-4
size: .
D: TRBD1

DNA: TGTGCCAGCAGTGCCCTAGCGGGGGGCACAGATACGCAGTATTTT
CDR3: CASSALAGGTDTQYF
V: TRBV27
J: TRBJ2-3
size: .
D: TRBD2

DNA: TGTGCCAGCAGTTACGGACAGGGTAGTTCCGAGCAGTACTTC
CDR3: CASSYGQGSSEQYF
V: TRBV6-5
J: TRBJ2-7
size: .
D: TRBD1

DNA: TGTGCCAGCTTCAGGGGGGAAGGCTACGAGCAGTACTTC
CDR3: CASFRGEGYEQYF
V: TRBV12-3/TRBV12-4
J: TRBJ2-7
size: few
D: .

DNA: TGTGCCAGCAGTTACTCGGGGACATTAACTGTCAATGAGCAGTTCTTC
CDR3: CASSYSGTLTVNEQFF
V: TRBV6-5
J: TRBJ2-1
size: .
D: .

DNA: TGTGCCAGCAGCCTCCGAACTGAAGCTTTCTTT
CDR3: CASSLRTEAFF
V: TRBV12-3/TRBV12-4
J: TRBJ1-1
size: .
D: .

DNA: TGTGCCAGCAGCTCCCGTCGAGACACTGAAGCTTTCTTT
CDR3: CASSSRRDTEAFF
V: TRBV7-8
J: TRBJ1-1
size: .
D: .

DNA: TGTGCCAGCAGCGAGGGGGACAGGGGCCTTAACTATGGCTACACCTTC
CDR3: CASSEGDRGLNYGYTF
V: TRBV2
J: TRBJ1-2
size: .
D: TRBD1

DNA: TGTGCCAGCAGCCTAGTGGCAGGGGCTAGCACAGATACGCAGTATTTT
CDR3: CASSLVAGASTDTQYF
V: TRBV3-1/TRBV3-2
J: TRBJ2-3
size: .
D: .

DNA: TGTGCCAGCAGTTTAGTAGGGGGGTCGGGTGGCTACACCTTC
CDR3: CASSLVGGSGGYTF
V: TRBV27
J: TRBJ1-2
size: once
D: .

DNA: TGTGCCAGCTCACCATTGGAGGCTATGGGTTCACCCCTCCACTTT
CDR3: CASSPLEAMGSPLHF
V: TRBV18
J: TRBJ1-6
size: .
D: .

DNA: TGCGCCAGCAGCTTGGGGGGTAGCGGTCCCCGCACAGATACGCAGTATTTT
CDR3: CASSLGGSGPRTDTQYF
V: TRBV5-1
J: TRBJ2-3
size: .
D: .

DNA: TGTGCCTGGAACCCGGGGGCAGGCTATGGCTACACCTTC
CDR3: CAWNPGAGYGYTF
V: TRBV30
J: TRBJ1-2
size: .
D: .

DNA: TGTGCCAGCAGTCCAGTCTGGTGGACAGGGGCATACGAGCAGTACTTC
CDR3: CASSPVWWTGAYEQYF
V: TRBV28
J: TRBJ2-7
size: few
D: TRBD1

DNA: TGTGCCAGCAGTGAAGAAGAGACCCAGTACTTC
CDR3: CASSEEETQYF
V: TRBV2
J: TRBJ2-5
size: .
D: .

DNA: TGCGCCAGCAGCCAACCCAGGAGTGGAGAGACCCAGTACTTC
CDR3: CASSQPRSGETQYF
V: TRBV4-1
J: TRBJ2-5
size: .
D: .

DNA: TGTGCCAGTAGGAGAGACGCGACTAGCGGTTACGAGCAGTACTTC
CDR3: CASRRDATSGYEQYF
V: TRBV19
J: TRBJ2-7
size: .
D: TRBD2